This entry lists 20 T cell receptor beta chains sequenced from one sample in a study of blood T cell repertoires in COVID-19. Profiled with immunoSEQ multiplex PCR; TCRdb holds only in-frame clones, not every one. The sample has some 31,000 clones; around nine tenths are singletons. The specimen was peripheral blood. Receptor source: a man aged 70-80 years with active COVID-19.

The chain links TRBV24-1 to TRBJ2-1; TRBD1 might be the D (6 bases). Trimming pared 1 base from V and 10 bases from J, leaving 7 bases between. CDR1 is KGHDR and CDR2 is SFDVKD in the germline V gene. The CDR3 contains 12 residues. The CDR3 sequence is CATSDFTGEQFF. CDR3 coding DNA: TGTGCCACCAGTGATTTTACAGGGGAGCAGTTCTTC.

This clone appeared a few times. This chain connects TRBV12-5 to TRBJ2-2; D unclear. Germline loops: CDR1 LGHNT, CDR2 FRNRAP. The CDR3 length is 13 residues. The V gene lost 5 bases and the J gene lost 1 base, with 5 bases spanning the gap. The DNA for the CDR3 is TGTGCTAGTGGTCAACTGAACACCGGGGAGCTGTTTTTT. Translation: CASGQLNTGELFF.

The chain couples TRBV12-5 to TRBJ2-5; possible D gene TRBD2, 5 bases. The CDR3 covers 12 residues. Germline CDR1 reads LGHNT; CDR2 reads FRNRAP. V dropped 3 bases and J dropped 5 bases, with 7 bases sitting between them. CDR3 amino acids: CASGFGGETQYF. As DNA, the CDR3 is TGTGCTAGTGGTTTCGGCGGGGAGACCCAGTACTTC.

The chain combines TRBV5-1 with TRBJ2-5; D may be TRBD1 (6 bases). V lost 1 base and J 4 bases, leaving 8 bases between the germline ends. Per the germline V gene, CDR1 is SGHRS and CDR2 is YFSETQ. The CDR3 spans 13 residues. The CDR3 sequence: CASSLRGRETQYF. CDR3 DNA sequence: TGCGCCAGCAGCTTGAGGGGGAGAGAGACCCAGTACTTC. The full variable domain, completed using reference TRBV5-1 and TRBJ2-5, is KAGVTQTPRYLIKTRGQQVTLSCSPISGHRSVSWYQQTPGQGLQFLFEYFSETQRNKGNFPGRFSGRQFSNSRSEMNVSTLELGDSALYLCASSLRGRETQYFGPGTRLLVL.

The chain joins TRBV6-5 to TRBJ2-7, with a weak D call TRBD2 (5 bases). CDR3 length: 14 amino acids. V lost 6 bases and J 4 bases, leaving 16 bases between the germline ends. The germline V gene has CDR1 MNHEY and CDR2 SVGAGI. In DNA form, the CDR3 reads TGTGCCAGCAGACTCACGTCAGGACTGTACGAGCAGTACTTC. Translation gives CASRLTSGLYEQYF.

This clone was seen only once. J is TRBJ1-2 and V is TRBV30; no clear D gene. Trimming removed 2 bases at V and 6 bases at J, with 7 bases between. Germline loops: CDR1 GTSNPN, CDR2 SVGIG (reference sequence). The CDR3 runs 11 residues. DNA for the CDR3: TGTGCCTGGAGTCCCCAGGATGGCTACACCTTC. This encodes CAWSPQDGYTF.

The DNA for the CDR3 is TGCGCCAGCAGTGAAGCGGGAGTGGAAACAGATACGCAGTATTTT. Its translation is CASSEAGVETDTQYF. The V gene is TRBV10-1, the J gene TRBJ2-3, with 8 bases identical to TRBD2. Germline-derived CDR1 and CDR2 are WNHNN and SYGVQD (reference sequence). Trimming at V came to 3 bases and at J to 3 bases, leaving 5 bases not matched to a gene. This CDR3 has 15 residues.

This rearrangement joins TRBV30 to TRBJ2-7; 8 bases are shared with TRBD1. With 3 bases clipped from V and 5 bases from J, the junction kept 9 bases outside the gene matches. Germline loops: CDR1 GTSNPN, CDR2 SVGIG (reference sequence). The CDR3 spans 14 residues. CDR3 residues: CAWSRGQGTHEQYF. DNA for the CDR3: TGTGCCTGGAGCCGAGGACAGGGTACCCACGAGCAGTACTTC.

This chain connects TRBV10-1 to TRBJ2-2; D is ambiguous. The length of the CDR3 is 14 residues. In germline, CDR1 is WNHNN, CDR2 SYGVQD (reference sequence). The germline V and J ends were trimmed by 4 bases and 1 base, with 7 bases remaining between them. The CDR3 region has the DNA TGCGCCAGCAGTGCACTCCTGAACACCGGGGAGCTGTTTTTT. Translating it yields CASSALLNTGELFF.

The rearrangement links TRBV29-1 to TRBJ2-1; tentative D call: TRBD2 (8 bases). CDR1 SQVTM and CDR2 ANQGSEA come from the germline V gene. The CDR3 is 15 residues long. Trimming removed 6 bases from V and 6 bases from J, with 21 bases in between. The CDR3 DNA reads TGCAGCGTACGGGGGACAGCGGGAGTCATCAATGAGCAGTTCTTC. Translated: CSVRGTAGVINEQFF.

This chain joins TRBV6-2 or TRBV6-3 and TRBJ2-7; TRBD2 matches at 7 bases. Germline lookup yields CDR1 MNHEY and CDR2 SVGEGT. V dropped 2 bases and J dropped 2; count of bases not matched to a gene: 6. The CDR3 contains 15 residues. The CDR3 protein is CASSYVWEGTYEQYF. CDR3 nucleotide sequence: TGTGCCAGCAGTTACGTTTGGGAGGGAACCTACGAGCAGTACTTC.

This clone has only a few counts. The CDR3 spells CASSQGLGADQPQHF. Written as DNA, the CDR3 is TGTGCCAGCAGCCAAGGTTTGGGGGCCGATCAGCCCCAGCATTTT. The rearrangement uses TRBV3-1 (or the pseudogene TRBV3-2) and TRBJ1-5; tentative D call: TRBD1 (6 bases). The CDR3 extends over 15 amino acids. Germline CDR1 and CDR2: LGHDT and YNNKEL (reference sequence). The V end was cut by 1 base, the J end by 5 bases, with 12 bases between.

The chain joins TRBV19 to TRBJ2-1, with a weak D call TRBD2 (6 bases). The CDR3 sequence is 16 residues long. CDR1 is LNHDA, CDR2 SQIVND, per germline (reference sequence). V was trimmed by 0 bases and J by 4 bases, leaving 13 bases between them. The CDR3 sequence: CASSIDARGLYNEQFF. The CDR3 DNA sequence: TGTGCCAGTAGTATAGACGCTCGGGGGTTGTACAATGAGCAGTTCTTC.

CDR3 coding DNA: TGTGCCTGGAGTAATCGGGGGGGGCGAGGAGGCAATCAGCCCCAGCATTTT. This gives the protein CAWSNRGGRGGNQPQHF. V is TRBV30 and J is TRBJ1-5; the D gene is possibly TRBD1 (6 bases). Between the trimmed V and J ends, which lost 2 bases and 2 bases, there was a span of 19 bases. Germline CDR1 reads GTSNPN; CDR2 reads SVGIG (reference sequence). The CDR3 is made up of 17 amino acids.

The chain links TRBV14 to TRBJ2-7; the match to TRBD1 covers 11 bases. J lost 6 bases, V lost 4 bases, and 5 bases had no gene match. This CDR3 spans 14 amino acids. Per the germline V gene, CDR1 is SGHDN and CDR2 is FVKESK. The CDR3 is CASSRRDRGGEQYF. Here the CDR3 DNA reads TGTGCCAGCAGCCGGAGGGACAGGGGGGGCGAGCAGTACTTC. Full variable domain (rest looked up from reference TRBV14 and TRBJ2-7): EAGVTQFPSHSVIEKGQTVTLRCDPISGHDNLYWYRRVMGKEIKFLLHFVKESKQDESGMPNNRFLAERTGGTYSTLKVQPAELEDSGVYFCASSRRDRGGEQYFGPGTRLTVT.

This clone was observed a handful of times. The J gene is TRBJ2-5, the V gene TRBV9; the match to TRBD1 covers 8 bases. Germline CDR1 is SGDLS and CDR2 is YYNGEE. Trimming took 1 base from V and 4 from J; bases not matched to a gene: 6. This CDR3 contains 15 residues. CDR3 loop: CASSVITGGGETQYF. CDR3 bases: TGTGCCAGCAGCGTAATTACAGGGGGAGGAGAGACCCAGTACTTC.

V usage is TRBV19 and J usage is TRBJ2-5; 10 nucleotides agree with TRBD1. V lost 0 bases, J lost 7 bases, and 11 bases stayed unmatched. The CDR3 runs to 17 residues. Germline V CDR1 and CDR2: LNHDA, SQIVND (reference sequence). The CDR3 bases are TGTGCCAGTAGTATAGACACTACGGGACAGGGGATGGGGACCCAGTACTTC. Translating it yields CASSIDTTGQGMGTQYF.

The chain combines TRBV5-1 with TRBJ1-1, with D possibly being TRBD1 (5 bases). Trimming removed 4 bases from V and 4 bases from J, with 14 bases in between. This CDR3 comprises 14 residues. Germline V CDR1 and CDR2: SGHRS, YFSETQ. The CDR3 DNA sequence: TGCGCCAGCAGCCGGTATGGGGGGTCCACTGAAGCTTTCTTT. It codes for CASSRYGGSTEAFF.

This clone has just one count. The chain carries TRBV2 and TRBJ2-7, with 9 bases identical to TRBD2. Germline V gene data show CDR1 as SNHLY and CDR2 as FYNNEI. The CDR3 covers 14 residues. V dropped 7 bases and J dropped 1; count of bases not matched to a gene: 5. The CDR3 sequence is CASNPAGGSYEQYF. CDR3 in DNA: TGTGCCAGCAACCCAGCGGGAGGTTCCTACGAGCAGTACTTC. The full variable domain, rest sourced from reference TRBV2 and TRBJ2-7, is EPEVTQTPSHQVTQMGQEVILRCVPISNHLYFYWYRQILGQKVEFLVSFYNNEISEKSEIFDDQFSVERPDGSNFTLKIRSTKLEDSAMYFCASNPAGGSYEQYFGPGTRLTVT.

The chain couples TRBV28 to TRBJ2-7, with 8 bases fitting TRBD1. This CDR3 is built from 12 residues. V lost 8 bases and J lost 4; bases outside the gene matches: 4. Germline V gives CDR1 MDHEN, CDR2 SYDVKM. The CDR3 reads CASVDRDYEQYF. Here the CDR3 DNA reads TGTGCCAGCGTGGACAGGGATTACGAGCAGTACTTC.